These 19 T cell receptor beta chains share one sample of origin, sequenced in a study of T cell changes during pregnancy in multiple sclerosis. This table comes from immunoSEQ multiplex PCR, and its TCRdb copy is limited to in-frame clones, with some not included. The repertoire holds approximately 41,000 clones, with just over 90% as singletons. Sequencing was done on a sample of PBMCs (not recorded whether the cells were cultured). These receptors originate from a female donor with multiple sclerosis, enrolled in a pregnancy study.

DNA for the CDR3: TGTGCCACCTCCCCAGGGGACAGTCCACACGGCTACACCTTC. Translated: CATSPGDSPHGYTF. The chain recombines TRBV5-4 with TRBJ1-2; 7 bases agree with TRBD1. Trimming at V came to 9 bases and at J to 8 bases, leaving 16 bases not matched to a gene. Germline V lookup: CDR1 SGHNT, CDR2 YYREEE (reference sequence). The CDR3 has 14 amino acids.

The genes are TRBV10-3 and TRBJ2-5, with 10 bases lining up with TRBD1. Unmatched junction bases numbered 8, after V lost 3 bases and J lost 7 bases. Germline V lookup: CDR1 ENHRY, CDR2 SYGVKD. The CDR3 runs to 15 residues. CDR3 nucleotides: TGTGCCATCAGTGAAGAGGGACAGGGGTTGGCGACCCAGTACTTC. Protein: CAISEEGQGLATQYF.

The chain is built from TRBV28 and TRBJ1-2; D is ambiguous. Trimming took 6 bases from V and 5 from J, leaving 10 bases between them. CDR1 is MDHEN, CDR2 SYDVKM, per germline. The length of the CDR3 is 12 residues. CDR3 bases: TGTGCCAGCAGAACACCTGGATATGGCTACACCTTC. Protein sequence: CASRTPGYGYTF.

This chain links TRBV5-1 with TRBJ1-2; the match to TRBD1 covers 8 bases. The V gene end was trimmed by 4 bases and the J gene end by 7 bases; junction bases not matched to a gene: 12. This CDR3 region has 15 residues. In germline, CDR1 is SGHRS, CDR2 YFSETQ. The CDR3 DNA reads TGCGCCAGCAGCATTGGGACAGGAACCCAAGCTGGCTACACCTTC. Protein product: CASSIGTGTQAGYTF.

This chain joins TRBV6-6 and TRBJ2-7, with D perhaps given as TRBD1 or TRBD2 (5 bases each). This CDR3 region has 14 residues. In germline, CDR1 is MNHNY, CDR2 SVGAGI (reference sequence). Trimming cost V 2 bases and J 1 base, with 9 bases left between them. The CDR3 bases are TGTGCCAGCAGTTACAGGGACGAGTCCTACGAGCAGTACTTC. Amino acids: CASSYRDESYEQYF.

The genes are TRBV6-9 and TRBJ2-7, with D perhaps TRBD2 (5 bases). The length of the CDR3 is 15 residues. Trimming removed 3 bases from V and 2 bases from J, with 14 bases in between. The germline V gene has CDR1 MNHGY and CDR2 SVAAGI. The CDR3 loop reads CASSYSAGQPYEQYF. In nucleotides, the CDR3 is TGTGCCAGCAGTTACTCGGCGGGTCAACCCTACGAGCAGTACTTC.

The chain is built from TRBV10-2 and TRBJ2-7, with D maybe TRBD1 (5 bases). The CDR3 spans 14 residues. The germline CDR1 and CDR2 sequences are WSHSY and SAAADI. Trimming took off 5 bases at V and 3 bases at J, with 14 bases between the two ends. For the CDR3, the DNA is TGCGCCAGCAGTCACGACAGTGGAGACTACGAGCAGTACTTC. Its protein is CASSHDSGDYEQYF.

The V gene is TRBV6-5, the J gene TRBJ2-7; D not certain. The germline V gene encodes CDR1 MNHEY and CDR2 SVGAGI. V was trimmed by 7 bases and J by 0 bases, leaving 10 bases between them. This CDR3 contains 13 residues. The chain's CDR3 is CASTGQNSYEQYF. In nucleotides, the CDR3 is TGTGCCAGCACCGGCCAGAACTCCTACGAGCAGTACTTC.

This chain connects TRBV5-6 to TRBJ1-1, with no clear D. The CDR3 loop spans 14 amino acids. Trimming took 1 base from V and 2 from J, leaving 9 bases between them. Germline V gene lookup returns CDR1 SGHDT and CDR2 YYEEEE. The DNA of the CDR3 is TGTGCCAGCAGCTTGATGCGGCCAAACACTGAAGCTTTCTTT. It translates to CASSLMRPNTEAFF.

J is TRBJ2-5 and V is TRBV11-2; tentative D call: TRBD2 (5 bases). Trimming took 6 bases from V and 2 from J, leaving 10 bases between them. The CDR3 loop spans 13 amino acids. Per the germline V gene, CDR1 is SGHAT and CDR2 is FQNNGV. The CDR3 region has the DNA TGTGCCAGCAGGAGAGGACTTCAAGAGACCCAGTACTTC. As protein: CASRRGLQETQYF. Together with reference TRBV11-2 and TRBJ2-5, the CDR3 gives the full variable domain: EAGVAQSPRYKIIEKRQSVAFWCNPISGHATLYWYQQILGQGPKLLIQFQNNGVVDDSQLPKDRFSAERLKGVDSTLKIQPAKLEDSAVYLCASRRGLQETQYFGPGTRLLVL.

This clone was observed a single time. V and J are TRBV18 and TRBJ2-7, with 12 nucleotides matching TRBD2. V shed 6 bases, J shed 7 bases, and the junction held 13 bases outside the gene matches. CDR1 KGHSH and CDR2 LQKENI come from the germline V gene. The CDR3 consists of 16 residues. The CDR3 coding sequence is TGTGCCAGCTCCCACGAGACTAGCGGGAGTAGAAAAGAGCAGTACTTC. Amino acids: CASSHETSGSRKEQYF.

The gene calls are TRBV19 and TRBJ1-1; a weak D match, TRBD1 (5 bases). This CDR3 spans 13 amino acids. CDR1 and CDR2 from the germline V gene are LNHDA and SQIVND (reference sequence). V lost 6 bases and J lost 0, with 8 bases in between. This CDR3 is CASSPRVNTEAFF. CDR3 DNA: TGTGCCAGTAGCCCCAGGGTGAACACTGAAGCTTTCTTT.

The CDR3 coding sequence is TGCGCCAGCACCTGGACTAGCGAGAGCACAGATACGCAGTATTTT. Its translation: CASTWTSESTDTQYF. V gene TRBV10-2 combines with J gene TRBJ2-3, with 9 nucleotides matching TRBD2. The germline gives CDR1 WSHSY, CDR2 SAAADI. The CDR3 length is 15 residues. V was pared by 7 bases and J by 0 bases, with 5 bases of the junction left unmatched.

The sample holds one count of this clone. The rearrangement joins TRBV2 to TRBJ1-3, with a possible D match to TRBD1 (5 bases). Germline-derived CDR1 and CDR2 are SNHLY and FYNNEI. The CDR3 totals 15 residues. Trimming removed 4 bases from V and 2 bases from J, with 12 bases in between. CDR3: CASSVRGAAGNTIYF. In DNA form, the CDR3 reads TGTGCCAGCAGTGTGAGAGGGGCGGCTGGAAACACCATATATTTT.

This clone has a single count. V and J are TRBV6-5 and TRBJ1-1, with 8 bases matching TRBD1. CDR3 length equals 14 residues. V was pared by 2 bases and J by 6 bases, with 5 bases of the junction left unmatched. The germline CDR1 and CDR2 sequences are MNHEY and SVGAGI. CDR3: CASSYKDRGPEAFF. The CDR3 bases are TGTGCCAGCAGTTACAAAGACAGGGGCCCTGAAGCTTTCTTT.

This chain uses TRBV7-3 with TRBJ2-1, with D uncertain. The germline V gene encodes CDR1 SGHTA and CDR2 FQGTGA. The CDR3 is made up of 13 amino acids. Trimming took 1 base from V and 5 from J, leaving 6 bases between them. The chain's CDR3 is CASSLSVDNEQFF. As DNA, the CDR3 is TGTGCCAGCAGCTTAAGTGTCGACAATGAGCAGTTCTTC.

J is TRBJ2-1 and V is TRBV4-1; 8 nucleotides match TRBD2. Germline CDR1 MGHRA, CDR2 YSYEKL. The CDR3 covers 15 residues. Losses at the gene ends were 4 bases for V and 6 bases for J; bases not matched to a gene: 8. Here the CDR3 DNA reads TGCGCCAGCAGCCGGCTAGCGGGTCTTCCCAATGAGCAGTTCTTC. This translates into CASSRLAGLPNEQFF.

The chain links TRBV7-9 to TRBJ1-2; D is possibly TRBD1 (6 bases). The CDR3 is 14 residues long. V was cut by 5 bases and J by 2 bases, with 12 bases left in between. Germline V CDR1 and CDR2: SEHNR, FQNEAQ (reference sequence). CDR3 bases: TGTGCCAGCAGCGAGGACAGTGGGAACTATGGCTACACCTTC. Its protein is CASSEDSGNYGYTF.

The CDR3 nucleotides read TGTGCCAGCAGCAAAGGTAAGGAGGGGACGAGCACAGATACGCAGTATTTT. Residues: CASSKGKEGTSTDTQYF. The rearrangement uses TRBV21-1 and TRBJ2-3; the D segment call TRBD2 is taken from the table without a DNA check. TRBV21-1 counts as a pseudogene. The CDR3 length is 17 residues.